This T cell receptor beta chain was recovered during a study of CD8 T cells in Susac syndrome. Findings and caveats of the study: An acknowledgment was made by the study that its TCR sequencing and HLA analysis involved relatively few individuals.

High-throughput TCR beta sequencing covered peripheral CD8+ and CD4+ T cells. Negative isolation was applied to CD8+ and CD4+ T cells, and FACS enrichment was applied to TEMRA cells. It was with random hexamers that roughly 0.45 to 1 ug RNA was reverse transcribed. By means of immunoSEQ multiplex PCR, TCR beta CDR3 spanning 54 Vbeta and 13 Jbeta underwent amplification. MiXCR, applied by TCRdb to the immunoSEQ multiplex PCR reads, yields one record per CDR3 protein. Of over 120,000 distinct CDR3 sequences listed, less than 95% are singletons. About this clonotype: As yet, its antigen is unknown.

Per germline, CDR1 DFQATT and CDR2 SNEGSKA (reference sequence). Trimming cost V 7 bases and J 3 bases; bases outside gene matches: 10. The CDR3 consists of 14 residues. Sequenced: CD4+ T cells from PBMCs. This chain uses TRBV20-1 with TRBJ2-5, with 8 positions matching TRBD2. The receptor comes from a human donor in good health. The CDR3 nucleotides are TGCAGTGTGACTAAGGTTAGCGGGAAAGAGACCCAGTACTTC. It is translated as CSVTKVSGKETQYF.